Below, 3 T cell receptor beta chains from the same sample are listed, as sequenced in a study of T cell changes during pregnancy in multiple sclerosis (dated by TCRdb to between 2017 and 2020). Receptor libraries were prepared by the immunoSEQ multiplex PCR assay. TCRdb carries this immuneACCESS record with in-frame sequences only. Its versions omit some clonotypes, under half of them owing to an unresolved V gene in the studies checked, with the rest unexplained. A total of roughly 45,000 clones appear in this sample, 85% to 95% of them only once. 3.9% of the sample belongs to the ten largest clones. This specimen was CD8+ T cells from peripheral blood mononuclear cells, taken after pregnancy. The receptors stem from a female donor with multiple sclerosis, enrolled in a pregnancy study.

The CDR3 protein is CASSLTDSVDQPQHF. The CDR3 DNA sequence: TGTGCCAGCAGTTTAACGGACAGCGTTGATCAGCCCCAGCATTTT. The J gene is TRBJ1-5, the V gene TRBV28; maybe TRBD1 (6 bases). The CDR3 sequence is 15 residues long. CDR1 and CDR2 (germline): MDHEN, SYDVKM. The V end was cut by 2 bases, the J end by 5 bases, with 13 bases between.

V is TRBV7-9 and J is TRBJ1-5; 10 bases are shared with TRBD1. The CDR3 extends over 16 amino acids. Germline trimming cut 2 bases from V and 1 base from J; bases unmatched to any gene: 2. Germline lookup yields CDR1 SEHNR and CDR2 FQNEAQ (reference sequence). This CDR3 reads CASSLRQGASNQPQHF. CDR3 in DNA: TGTGCCAGCAGCTTACGACAGGGGGCGAGCAATCAGCCCCAGCATTTT.

This clone was recorded only once. The rearrangement links TRBV5-6 to TRBJ1-2; no clear D. The CDR3 has 15 amino acids. Trimming left V 4 bases short and J 1 base short, with 14 bases between. Germline V CDR1 and CDR2: SGHDT, YYEEEE. The CDR3 loop reads CASSPVGEFNYGYTF. The CDR3 nucleotides are TGTGCCAGCAGCCCCGTGGGAGAATTTAACTATGGCTACACCTTC.